The clone carrying this T cell receptor (beta chain) appeared a few times. Antigen: not known. These data originate in a study of T-cell memory formation after mild COVID-19. Amplification by 5'RACE using constant-segment primers produced TCR alpha and TCR beta cDNA libraries that carried sample barcodes and UMIs. TCRdb re-derived calls from the 5' RACE reads in MiXCR, one entry per CDR3 protein. Among 100,000 to 150,000 distinct CDR3 sequences listed, 15% to 20% were seen once. The CDR3 totals 13 residues. CDR1 LGHDT and CDR2 YNNKEL come from the germline V gene (reference sequence). Trimming removed 6 bases from V and 5 bases from J; junction bases left unmatched: 6. The study's findings and limits: Clones contracting over day 15 to 85 were CD4/CD8 balanced, with later expanders leaning CD4+. That cross-reactive memory joined was suggested by some responding clones appearing in pre-infection memory. The CD4+ clones that contracted clustered mainly within CM and EM, and the CD8+ clones concentrated in EMRA.

The chain links TRBV3-1 to TRBJ2-5, with 7 bases lining up with TRBD1. Input material: PBMCs or a T cell subset sorted from them (not recorded which). This receptor was taken from an adult woman who had mild COVID-19 (a few samples of this study predate the infection). Cell type and time point are not known. The CDR3 is CASRETGMETQYF. The CDR3 DNA sequence: TGTGCCAGCAGAGAGACAGGGATGGAGACCCAGTACTTC.